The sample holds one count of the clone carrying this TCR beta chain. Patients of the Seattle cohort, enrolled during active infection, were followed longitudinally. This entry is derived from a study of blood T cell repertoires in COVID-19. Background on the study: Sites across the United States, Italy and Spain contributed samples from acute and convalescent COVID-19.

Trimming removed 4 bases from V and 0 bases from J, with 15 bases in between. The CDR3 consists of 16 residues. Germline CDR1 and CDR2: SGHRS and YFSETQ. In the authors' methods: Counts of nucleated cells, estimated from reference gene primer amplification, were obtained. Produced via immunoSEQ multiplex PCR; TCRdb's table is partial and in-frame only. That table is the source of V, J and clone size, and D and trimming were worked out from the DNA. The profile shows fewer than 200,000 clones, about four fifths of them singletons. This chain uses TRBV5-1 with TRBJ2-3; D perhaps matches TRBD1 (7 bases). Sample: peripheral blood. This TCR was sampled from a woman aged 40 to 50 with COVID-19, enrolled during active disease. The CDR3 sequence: CASSPGGRQSTDTQYF. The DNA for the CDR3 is TGCGCCAGCAGCCCAGGGGGGCGGCAGAGCACAGATACGCAGTATTTT.